This TCR beta chain is from a study of T-cell reconstitution after alpha-beta-depleted transplantation in children. The authors prepared the TCRbeta library with unique molecular identifiers. One entry per CDR3 protein results from TCRdb running MiXCR on the PCR reads. This table has 250,000 to 300,000 distinct CDR3 sequences, around 9.1% appearing once. This clonotype was counted many times. Its cognate antigen is unknown. One end of the junction does not line up with germline, which may come from a read error. Study outcomes and limitations: T-cell counts and diversity at one year post-transplant came mainly from newly produced T cells. Alpha-beta T cells about two months after transplant reportedly derived from several hundred expanded graft clones. Recipient T cells and thymic progenitors that survived gave rise to the high TCRbeta diversity observed at day 60 in some patients.

The receptor's source is a boy less than two years old with acute myeloid leukemia, due to receive a stem cell transplant. Sequenced here: PBMCs, sampled before TCRalphabeta/CD19-depleted stem cell transplant.

The chain's CDR3 is CAISGTSGSNDQFF. In DNA, the CDR3 is TGTGCCATCAGTGGGACTAGCGGGAGCAATGATCAGTTCTTC. This sequence joins TRBV10-3 and TRBJ2-1, with 13 bases fitting TRBD2. Germline CDR1 is ENHRY and CDR2 is SYGVKD. The CDR3 runs 14 residues.